Included here is one T cell receptor (beta chain) sequence, with context. The record originates from a study of radiotherapy plus CTLA-4 blockade in lung cancer. Study as a whole: With approximately 30% of patients having disease control, objective responses were seen in about 18%.

CDR3 length: 17 amino acids. The V gene lost 3 bases and the J gene lost 8 bases, with 24 bases spanning the gap. The germline V gene encodes CDR1 MDHEN and CDR2 SYDVKM. Generated by immunoSEQ multiplex PCR, the TCRdb table keeps only in-frame clones and is missing some. The table lists about 77,000 clones, just under 75% of them singletons. The sequence derives from a human donor with non-small cell lung cancer whose response to radiotherapy plus ipilimumab could not be evaluated. The input for sequencing was peripheral blood, taken from a patient treated with radiotherapy plus ipilimumab. The chain carries TRBV28 and TRBJ2-3; possible D gene TRBD2, 5 bases. The CDR3 loop reads CASSLGRTQAAIGTQYF. CDR3 coding DNA: TGTGCCAGCAGTTTGGGTCGGACTCAGGCTGCCATAGGTACGCAGTATTTT.